This T cell receptor beta chain was observed in a study of T cells after yellow fever vaccination (dated by TCRdb to 2018 to 2020). Study-wide context: The SMART-Seq v4 Ultra Low Input RNA kit was used to prepare libraries from fractions with low cell numbers. To track T-cell clones before and after primary and booster YFV17D yellow fever vaccination, bulk TCR alpha and beta repertoires were sequenced longitudinally. The cohort comprised two healthy male donors, one aged 18 to 30 and one aged 30 to 39 years. Blood was collected at multiple timepoints before and after primary and secondary immunization, and bulk PBMC replicates and cell subsets were isolated. Broad study findings and their caveats: A small fraction of clonotypes showed up in both the CD4 and CD8 compartments, probably as a result of convergent recombination. Because abundant contaminating clonotypes from the bulk population could be contained in FACS-sorted repertoires, computational filtering was required. Compared with the primary T-cell response, the secondary T-cell response was faster but weaker, reaching its peak on day 5 rather than on day 15. After the booster, most clones that had expanded after primary vaccination were detected again (approximately 97% of CD4 and around nine tenths of CD8), suggesting broad maintenance of memory. The study included only a couple of donors, which limits how far the findings can be generalized.

Trimming accounts for 8 bases at V and 8 bases at J, while the number of junction bases matched to no gene is 11. Measured from the cysteine to the phenylalanine, the CDR3 is 12 residues long. Only the CDR3 part of the read is kept: 36 bases, read in frame from the first base. CDR1 DFQATT and CDR2 SNEGSKA were looked up in the germline V gene (reference sequence). The treatment or condition label, as the study defines it: live attenuated yellow fever vaccine strain. PBMCs were isolated from peripheral blood using a standard Ficoll-Paque protocol. CD4 and CD8 T-cell fractions were isolated with Dynabeads CD4 and CD8 positive selection kits. TriZol was used to extract RNA from bulk PBMCs, from CD4 and CD8 fractions, and from dextramer-positive and dextramer-negative fractions. In regard to this clonotype: What this receptor recognizes is not known. Within one base of it there is no much larger clone, and no base qualities were kept.

TCR cDNA was synthesized by 5'RACE template switching, through which a universal primer site and unique molecular identifiers were introduced. cDNA synthesis was primed from both the TCR alpha and TCR beta constant segments. Two PCR steps were used to amplify libraries, with sample barcodes and sequencing adapters being added in the second step. Sequencing of libraries was done on Illumina HiSeq 2500 (2x100 bp) or NovaSeq (2x150 bp). From the authors' description of their analysis: Demultiplexing of reads and collapsing into UMI consensus sequences were performed with MIGEC, and V(D)J alignment was carried out with MiXCR. Using edgeR on replicate PBMC samples, clonotypes were called vaccine-responding if FDR was below 0.01 and the log2 fold change was above 5 up to day 15. Each bulk clonotype was labeled CD4 or CD8 based on which sequenced repertoire, CD4 or CD8, contained the clonotype at higher abundance. TCRdb reanalyzed the raw reads on its own, using fastp at Q25 for trimming and MiXCR for clone calling, and kept in-frame beta chains. Duplicate CDR3 protein sequences are folded into a single record with the most common DNA and genes. TCRdb, rather than the study authors, made the V and J calls. The sample profile shows roughly 250,000 distinct CDR3 sequences; approximately 12% of them were found once. About 0.54% of the sample is taken by the ten largest.

Recombination joined TRBV20-1 with TRBJ1-1; TRBD1 aligns with 7 central bases. The sequence derives from a man aged 25-45 years who received the YFV17D yellow fever vaccine. The sequenced sample was CD4+ T cells sorted from PBMCs, obtained 45 days after the yellow fever booster vaccination. The nucleotide sequence is TGCAGTAGGAAGGAGGGGGCTAAGGAAGCTTTCTTT. Translated, this is CSRKEGAKEAFF.